This TCR beta chain was documented in a study of CD8 T cells in ankylosing spondylitis. Study results and caveats: Disease-linked clones were found to be CD8+ and relatively rare in peripheral blood. A TCR beta motif of eight or nine highly homologous variants seemed to mark ankylosing spondylitis blood.

At least ten counts were recorded for this clonotype. Antigen: not known. Each CDR3 protein gets one entry after TCRdb re-called the 5' RACE reads with MiXCR. The sample lists about 800,000 distinct CDR3 sequences, about 11% seen once, with more than 0.5% in the top ten. Germline V gene data show CDR1 as MNHEY and CDR2 as SVGEGT. The CDR3 runs 14 residues. With 6 bases removed from V and 3 bases from J, the gap between germline ends came to 15 bases. Sequencing used blood, either unsorted or a sorted T cell fraction (not recorded which). This sequence joins TRBV6-2 or TRBV6-3 and TRBJ2-7; D perhaps matches TRBD1 (6 bases). The receptor was derived from a male donor with ankylosing spondylitis. The CDR3 reads CASRRPGQNYEQYF. CDR3 DNA: TGTGCCAGCAGAAGACCGGGACAAAACTACGAGCAGTACTTC.